This T cell receptor (beta chain) was documented in a study of T cells after yellow fever vaccination. Overall study: The SMART-Seq v4 Ultra Low Input method served to prepare the low-cell-number fractions.

Study-wide findings and caveats: Clonotype sharing between CD4 and CD8 compartments was small. The booster response re-showed most primary clones: approximately 95% CD4, more than 70% CD8.

This CDR3 spans 17 amino acids. The V and J ends lost 2 bases and 4 bases respectively, with 19 bases between them. On this clonotype itself: Its antigen is as yet unknown.

UMIs and a universal primer site were added when TCR cDNA was made by 5'RACE template switching. TCRdb passed the 5' RACE reads through MiXCR, listing each CDR3 protein once. Counted here are around 250,000 distinct CDR3 sequences, roughly 7.2% occurring once; the ten biggest clones make up roughly 0.9%. The receptor was isolated from a man aged 30 to 45 who received the YFV17D yellow fever vaccine. Specimen: CD4+ T cells sorted from PBMCs, collected 15 days after the yellow fever booster vaccination. V and J are TRBV6-7 and TRBJ2-3; the D gene is possibly TRBD1 (6 bases). TRBV6-7 is recorded as an ORF, its role being uncertain. In DNA form, the CDR3 reads TGTGCCAGCAGTTACAAAGAGACGGGACACGCGTCAGATACGCAGTATTTT. This translates into CASSYKETGHASDTQYF.